Following are 32 T cell receptor beta chains from one sample sequenced in a study of radiation and T cells in renal cell carcinoma. Time point indicated: baseline pretreatment blood. The sample's treatment: 15 Gy SBRT to primary tumor, nephrectomy 4 weeks later. The protocol was immunoSEQ multiplex PCR, while the TCRdb copy is restricted to in-frame clones and leaves out a portion. The data hold 87,000 or so clones, with 86% observed a single time. The sequencing here drew on blood, taken from a patient whose treatment included radiotherapy and nephrectomy. These TCRs come from a middle-aged man with renal cell carcinoma.

The chain employs TRBV7-2 and TRBJ2-7; tentatively, D is TRBD2 (6 bases). CDR3 length: 13 amino acids. V dropped 5 bases and J dropped 7 bases, with 15 bases sitting between them. The V gene's germline CDR1 is SGHTA and CDR2 FQGNSA. The CDR3 DNA reads TGTGCCAGCAGCGGCGGGGCTCCGGGGGAGCAGTACTTC. The encoded protein is CASSGGAPGEQYF. The variable domain in full, with the rest retrieved from reference TRBV7-2 and TRBJ2-7, is GAGVSQSPSNKVTEKGKDVELRCDPISGHTALYWYRQSLGQGLEFLIYFQGNSAPDKSGLPSDRFSAERTGGSVSTLTIQRTQQEDSAVYLCASSGGAPGEQYFGPGTRLTVT.

There are a few counts of this clone. This chain links TRBV2 with TRBJ1-1; no definite D call. The CDR3 totals 16 residues. CDR1 is SNHLY and CDR2 is FYNNEI in the germline V gene. The germline V and J ends were trimmed by 6 bases and 0 bases, with 17 bases remaining between them. CDR3 sequence (DNA): TGTGCCAGCAGCCTAGAGGAGGCATTGATGAACACTGAAGCTTTCTTT. Protein product: CASSLEEALMNTEAFF.

V usage is TRBV5-1 and J usage is TRBJ2-5; weak D call: TRBD1 (5 bases). There are 14 residues in the CDR3. The V gene lost 0 bases and the J gene lost 2 bases, with 8 bases spanning the gap. CDR1 and CDR2 (germline): SGHRS, YFSETQ. The CDR3 DNA sequence: TGCGCCAGCAGCTTGGGACAGATTCAAGAGACCCAGTACTTC. This gives the protein CASSLGQIQETQYF.

This chain uses TRBV9 with TRBJ2-1; TRBD1 might be the D (6 bases). V dropped 2 bases and J dropped 13 bases, with 19 bases sitting between them. This CDR3 spans 14 amino acids. CDR1 and CDR2 from the germline V gene are SGDLS and YYNGEE. Written as DNA, the CDR3 is TGTGCCAGCAGCGTCGGGACACTTTATGCATTACAGTTCTTC. As protein: CASSVGTLYALQFF.

The DNA for the CDR3 is TGTGCCAGCAGTTTACTCAGACAGGCTCAGGATACCGGGGAGCTGTTTTTT. Translating it yields CASSLLRQAQDTGELFF. The chain couples TRBV27 to TRBJ2-2; possible D gene TRBD1, 6 bases. The CDR3 is 17 residues long. V was shortened by 2 bases and J by 5 bases, with 18 bases between the two germline ends. The germline CDR1 and CDR2 sequences are MNHEY and SMNVEV (reference sequence).

The chain employs TRBV29-1 and TRBJ1-1; D gene ambiguous. CDR3 length: 13 residues. Per germline, CDR1 SQVTM and CDR2 ANQGSEA. V lost 3 bases to trimming and J lost 9 bases, with 17 bases between them. For the CDR3, the DNA is TGCAGCGTTGACGTGGAGGGCCGAGGGAAAGCTTTCTTT. Its protein is CSVDVEGRGKAFF.

This sequence joins TRBV6-1 and TRBJ2-6, with unresolved D. Germline V lookup: CDR1 MNHNS, CDR2 SASEGT. The V gene lost 3 bases and the J gene lost 1 base, with 7 bases spanning the gap. This CDR3 has 15 residues. The CDR3 loop reads CASSEGLSGANVLTF. The DNA of the CDR3 is TGTGCCAGCAGTGAGGGCCTTTCTGGGGCCAACGTCCTGACTTTC.

This rearrangement joins TRBV4-1 to TRBJ2-7; D may be TRBD1 (5 bases). The CDR3 is 13 amino acids. Germline CDR1 reads MGHRA; CDR2 reads YSYEKL. V was shortened by 0 bases and J by 5 bases, with 8 bases between the two germline ends. This CDR3 reads CASSQDWGDEQYF. The CDR3 DNA follows: TGCGCCAGCAGCCAAGATTGGGGCGACGAGCAGTACTTC.

This sequence joins TRBV7-2 and TRBJ2-3; 9 bases fit TRBD2. The V and J ends lost 5 bases and 0 bases, in that order; junction bases with no gene match: 9. The CDR3 totals 17 residues. Germline V gives CDR1 SGHTA, CDR2 FQGNSA. The DNA of the CDR3 is TGTGCCAGCAGCGGCCATAGCGGGGGCCTTAGCACAGATACGCAGTATTTT. Protein sequence: CASSGHSGGLSTDTQYF.

This chain links TRBV18 with TRBJ2-7, with D hard to call. The germline CDR1 and CDR2 sequences are KGHSH and LQKENI. The V and J ends lost 4 bases and 5 bases respectively, with 12 bases between them. The CDR3 has 13 residues. The CDR3 DNA reads as TGTGCCAGCTCACTAGGGTCCTCGGACGAGCAGTACTTC. Its protein product is CASSLGSSDEQYF.

J is TRBJ1-2 and V is TRBV7-9; TRBD1 agrees at 7 bases. Germline V gene lookup returns CDR1 SEHNR and CDR2 FQNEAQ (reference sequence). This CDR3 spans 17 amino acids. V lost 5 bases to trimming and J lost 4 bases; unmatched junction nucleotides: 16. CDR3 in amino acids: CASSTSATGSDLYGYTF. The DNA of the CDR3 is TGTGCCAGCAGCACCAGCGCGACAGGGTCGGACCTCTATGGCTACACCTTC.

The chain is built from TRBV9 and TRBJ2-4, with a possible D match to TRBD1 (6 bases). The V gene lost 0 bases and the J gene lost 0 bases, with 13 bases spanning the gap. CDR3 length equals 17 residues. The V gene's germline CDR1 is SGDLS and CDR2 YYNGEE. This chain's CDR3 is CASSVATGPLAKNIQYF. The CDR3 bases are TGTGCCAGCAGCGTAGCGACAGGACCCCTAGCCAAAAACATTCAGTACTTC.

This chain joins TRBV2 and TRBJ2-1; D remains unclear. This CDR3 is 13 amino acids long. The germline V and J ends were trimmed by 7 bases and 4 bases, with 11 bases remaining between them. Germline V gene sequence: CDR1 SNHLY, CDR2 FYNNEI. The CDR3 coding sequence is TGTGCCAGCACCTACTGGGGTTACAATGAGCAGTTCTTC. This gives the protein CASTYWGYNEQFF. Combining the CDR3 with reference TRBV2 and TRBJ2-1 gives the whole variable domain EPEVTQTPSHQVTQMGQEVILRCVPISNHLYFYWYRQILGQKVEFLVSFYNNEISEKSEIFDDQFSVERPDGSNFTLKIRSTKLEDSAMYFCASTYWGYNEQFFGPGTRLTVL.

The chain employs TRBV18 and TRBJ2-2, with D hard to call. Germline loops: CDR1 KGHSH, CDR2 LQKENI. The CDR3 extends over 14 amino acids. V shed 6 bases and J shed 6 bases, with 14 bases lying between them. DNA of the CDR3: TGTGCCAGCTCGTCCTCGCCGGCCCCCGGGGAGCTGTTTTTT. Its translation: CASSSSPAPGELFF.

J is TRBJ2-5 and V is TRBV6-1; TRBD2 might be the D (7 bases). Near its end, the DNA agrees better with TRBJ2-7, so the J call may be wrong. Germline CDR1 MNHNS, CDR2 SASEGT. The CDR3 has 13 residues. The CDR3 loop is CASSVGGQYEQYF. The DNA of the CDR3 is TGTGCCAGCAGTGTGGGGGGGCAGTACGAGCAGTACTTC.

This sequence joins TRBV21-1 and TRBJ2-3; the table's D call, TRBD2, was not checked against the DNA. TRBV21-1 is listed as a pseudogene. The CDR3 loop spans 13 amino acids. CDR3 bases: TGTGCCAGCAGCAAAGACCGCAGGCGGGGGAAGTATTTT. Protein: CASSKDRRRGKYF.

The V gene is TRBV6-5, the J gene TRBJ2-1; 10 bases are shared with TRBD2. The CDR3 contains 14 residues. In germline, CDR1 is MNHEY, CDR2 SVGAGI. V was clipped by 6 bases and J by 6 bases; unmatched bases: 5. DNA of the CDR3: TGTGCCAGCAGGCTAGCGGGAGCTTTCAATGAGCAGTTCTTC. Protein product: CASRLAGAFNEQFF.

This rearrangement joins TRBV28 to TRBJ1-1; the D gene is possibly TRBD1 (6 bases). The CDR3 spans 14 residues. Per the germline V gene, CDR1 is MDHEN and CDR2 is SYDVKM. Trimming shortened V by 5 bases and J by 5 bases, and 15 bases separated the two germline ends. The CDR3 sequence: CASSVTGRGTEAFF. CDR3 nucleotides: TGTGCCAGCAGTGTCACAGGGAGGGGGACTGAAGCTTTCTTT.

The chain couples TRBV7-8 to TRBJ1-4, with 8 bases identical to TRBD1. Germline values: CDR1 SGHVS, CDR2 FQNEAQ. V shed 4 bases, J shed 1 base, and the junction held 8 bases outside the gene matches. The CDR3 is 17 residues long. The CDR3 region has the DNA TGTGCCAGCAGCTCCCGCCAAACAGGGGGAACTAATGAAAAACTGTTTTTT. Translated, it gives CASSSRQTGGTNEKLFF. The whole variable domain, filled in from reference TRBV7-8 and TRBJ1-4, reads GAGVSQSPRYKVAKRGQDVALRCDPISGHVSLFWYQQALGQGPEFLTYFQNEAQLDKSGLPSDRFFAERPEGSVSTLKIQRTQQEDSAVYLCASSSRQTGGTNEKLFFGSGTQLSVL.

The chain couples TRBV12-5 to TRBJ2-7; 7 nucleotides align to TRBD1. Germline loops: CDR1 LGHNT, CDR2 FRNRAP. The trim removed 7 bases at V and 2 bases at J, leaving 2 bases unmatched. The length of the CDR3 is 12 residues. In nucleotides, the CDR3 is TGTGCTAGTGAGGGACAGACCTACGAGCAGTACTTC. This codes for CASEGQTYEQYF.

Only one count was recorded for this clone. This sequence joins TRBV7-8 and TRBJ1-2, with D possibly TRBD1 on 6 matching bases. Per germline, CDR1 SGHVS and CDR2 FQNEAQ. V lost 1 base and J lost 4, with 10 bases in between. This CDR3 has 14 residues. The CDR3 is CASSLDRGAYGYTF. DNA for the CDR3: TGTGCCAGCAGCTTAGACCGGGGGGCCTATGGCTACACCTTC.

J is TRBJ2-3 and V is TRBV5-1; D remains ambiguous. The CDR3 consists of 13 residues. CDR1 and CDR2 (germline): SGHRS, YFSETQ. Trimming pared 3 bases from V and 6 bases from J, leaving 11 bases between. The CDR3 region has the DNA TGCGCCAGCAGCTGGACGCCCGGGGATACGCAGTATTTT. This translates into CASSWTPGDTQYF.

In DNA form, the CDR3 reads TGTGCCAGCAGCTTACTGGGAGGAAACACCATATATTTT. Its translation is CASSLLGGNTIYF. The J gene is TRBJ1-3, the V gene TRBV7-8; D unresolved. This CDR3 contains 13 residues. In germline, CDR1 is SGHVS, CDR2 FQNEAQ. V lost 2 bases and J 4 bases, leaving 6 bases between the germline ends.

The genes are TRBV19 and TRBJ1-5; 7 nucleotides match TRBD1. This CDR3 comprises 17 residues. V lost 4 bases and J lost 0; bases outside the gene matches: 9. Per germline, CDR1 LNHDA and CDR2 SQIVND (reference sequence). CDR3 residues: CASSTPGTAYSNQPQHF. The CDR3 nucleotides read TGTGCCAGTAGTACCCCCGGGACAGCCTATAGCAATCAGCCCCAGCATTTT.

V is TRBV18 and J is TRBJ1-2; TRBD1 is a possible D gene (6 bases). CDR3 size: 16 residues. The V gene's germline CDR1 is KGHSH and CDR2 LQKENI. V was pared by 3 bases and J by 4 bases, with 18 bases between. In nucleotides, the CDR3 is TGTGCCAGCTCACCTCAAGACAGGCCGGGGGGCTATGGCTACACCTTC. Protein: CASSPQDRPGGYGYTF.

This clone was observed a handful of times. This sequence joins TRBV30 and TRBJ1-1, with D possibly matching TRBD1 (5 bases). This CDR3 is built from 13 residues. CDR1 is GTSNPN and CDR2 is SVGIG in the germline V gene (reference sequence). With 2 bases removed from V and 1 base from J, the gap between germline ends came to 8 bases. The CDR3 DNA sequence: TGTGCCTGGAGTCCAACAGGGAACACTGAAGCTTTCTTT. Residues: CAWSPTGNTEAFF.

The chain couples TRBV14 to TRBJ2-3; D might be TRBD2 (6 bases). From germline, CDR1 is SGHDN and CDR2 FVKESK. V lost 5 bases and J lost 0, with 15 bases in between. This CDR3 region has 16 residues. The CDR3 DNA sequence: TGTGCCAGCAGCGACCCTCGGGGGACGAGCACAGATACGCAGTATTTT. Residues: CASSDPRGTSTDTQYF.

This clone was picked up one time. The chain has TRBV7-9 and TRBJ2-2, with D maybe TRBD2 (6 bases). V was pared by 6 bases and J by 6 bases, with 11 bases between. There are 13 residues in the CDR3. Germline loops: CDR1 SEHNR, CDR2 FQNEAQ (reference sequence). Here the CDR3 DNA reads TGTGCCAGCAGACCTAGCGCTGCCGGGGAGCTGTTTTTT. It encodes CASRPSAAGELFF.

The genes are TRBV18 and TRBJ1-1; D is undetermined. V was shortened by 3 bases and J by 7 bases, with 15 bases between the two germline ends. In germline, CDR1 is KGHSH, CDR2 LQKENI. This CDR3 comprises 14 residues. CDR3 bases: TGTGCCAGCTCACCGCCCGGCGGCCACGATGAAGCTTTCTTT. Amino acids: CASSPPGGHDEAFF. The variable domain in full, with the rest retrieved from reference TRBV18 and TRBJ1-1, is NAGVMQNPRHLVRRRGQEARLRCSPMKGHSHVYWYRQLPEEGLKFMVYLQKENIIDESGMPKERFSAEFPKEGPSILRIQQVVRGDSAAYFCASSPPGGHDEAFFGQGTRLTVV.

V gene TRBV11-2 combines with J gene TRBJ1-1; TRBD1 aligns across 7 bases. Germline V gives CDR1 SGHAT, CDR2 FQNNGV. The length of the CDR3 is 15 residues. Germline trimming cut 2 bases from V and 1 base from J; bases unmatched to any gene: 4. CDR3 DNA: TGTGCCAGCAGCTTAAGGGGGCAGAAGAACACTGAAGCTTTCTTT. Translated: CASSLRGQKNTEAFF. The complete variable domain, with remaining parts taken from reference TRBV11-2 and TRBJ1-1, reads EAGVAQSPRYKIIEKRQSVAFWCNPISGHATLYWYQQILGQGPKLLIQFQNNGVVDDSQLPKDRFSAERLKGVDSTLKIQPAKLEDSAVYLCASSLRGQKNTEAFFGQGTRLTVV.

The chain employs TRBV10-3 and TRBJ2-7, with D perhaps TRBD1 (6 bases). The V gene lost 3 bases and the J gene lost 0 bases, with 12 bases spanning the gap. CDR1 and CDR2 from the germline V gene are ENHRY and SYGVKD. The CDR3 is 15 amino acids. The CDR3 nucleotides read TGTGCCATCAGTGACCCCGGACAGCTCTCCTACGAGCAGTACTTC. This sequence encodes CAISDPGQLSYEQYF.

The CDR3, as DNA: TGTGCCAGTAGTGGACTAGGACAGGGCTATGGCTACACCTTC. Translating it yields CASSGLGQGYGYTF. This chain links TRBV19 with TRBJ1-2; 8 positions agree with TRBD1. After removal of 5 bases from V and 4 bases from J, the junction contained 6 bases not matched to a gene. The CDR3 covers 14 residues. Germline V gene lookup returns CDR1 LNHDA and CDR2 SQIVND (reference sequence).